These 19 T cell receptor beta chains originate from one sample sequenced in a study of blood T cell repertoires in COVID-19. Profiling relied on immunoSEQ multiplex PCR, and the TCRdb table lists in-frame clones only, not all of them. This sample yields about 29,000 clones, of which 60% to 80% are seen a single time; about 49% belongs to the top ten. Sequencing input: peripheral blood. The receptor source for this set is a woman aged 70-85 years with acute or convalescent COVID-19.

The rearrangement uses TRBV27 and TRBJ2-3, with 14 bases fitting TRBD2. Germline V gene sequence: CDR1 MNHEY, CDR2 SMNVEV (reference sequence). This CDR3 has 16 residues. V gave up 5 bases and J gave up 7 bases; unmatched junction bases: 8. This CDR3 reads CASSLGTSGRVYTQYF. The DNA of the CDR3 is TGTGCCAGCAGTCTAGGGACTAGCGGGAGAGTATATACGCAGTATTTT.

The chain couples TRBV19 to TRBJ2-3, with 9 bases fitting TRBD2. Germline V gives CDR1 LNHDA, CDR2 SQIVND (reference sequence). There are 15 residues in the CDR3. V lost 1 base, J lost 1 base, and 0 bases stayed unmatched. This CDR3 is CASSIGTSGTDTQYF. Written as DNA, the CDR3 is TGTGCCAGTAGTATAGGGACTAGCGGCACAGATACGCAGTATTTT.

The rearrangement joins TRBV10-3 to TRBJ1-5; maybe TRBD1 (6 bases). The CDR3 is made up of 16 amino acids. Germline V gives CDR1 ENHRY, CDR2 SYGVKD. With 0 bases removed from V and 7 bases from J, the gap between germline ends came to 16 bases. CDR3 loop: CAISESRGGMDQPQHF. CDR3 DNA: TGTGCCATCAGTGAGTCGAGGGGGGGGATGGACCAGCCCCAGCATTTT.

This clone is classed as medium-sized. The chain has TRBV19 and TRBJ2-1, with D perhaps TRBD2 (6 bases). The germline CDR1 and CDR2 sequences are LNHDA and SQIVND (reference sequence). The CDR3 runs 10 residues. V was trimmed by 9 bases and J by 12 bases, leaving 12 bases between them. The DNA for the CDR3 is TGTGCCAGGGATCGGCGGGGGCAGTTCTTC. Translated, it gives CARDRRGQFF.

The chain recombines TRBV7-8 with TRBJ2-2, with 10 bases aligning to TRBD2. Germline CDR1 reads SGHVS; CDR2 reads FQNEAQ. After removal of 2 bases from V and 0 bases from J, the junction contained 9 bases not matched to a gene. This CDR3 is 19 amino acids long. The CDR3: CASSLPASGRYANTGELFF. Here the CDR3 DNA reads TGTGCCAGCAGCTTACCGGCTAGCGGGAGATACGCGAACACCGGGGAGCTGTTTTTT.

The V call is TRBV7-9, the J call TRBJ2-1; no clear D gene. Germline lookup yields CDR1 SEHNR and CDR2 FQNEAQ (reference sequence). Trimming removed 4 bases at V and 6 bases at J, with 13 bases between. This CDR3 contains 14 residues. The CDR3 protein is CASSSTYRGNEQFF. The CDR3 DNA is TGTGCCAGCAGCTCTACCTACCGTGGCAATGAGCAGTTCTTC.

This chain links TRBV3-1 (or the pseudogene TRBV3-2) with TRBJ2-3, with 10 bases identical to TRBD1. The V and J ends lost 1 base and 1 base, in that order; junction bases with no gene match: 2. From germline, CDR1 is LGHDT and CDR2 YNNKEL (reference sequence). The CDR3 loop spans 16 amino acids. In DNA form, the CDR3 reads TGTGCCAGCAGCCAAGTTGGGACAGGGGGCACAGATACGCAGTATTTT. The encoded protein is CASSQVGTGGTDTQYF.

The V call is TRBV29-1, the J call TRBJ2-3, with D uncertain. The CDR3 is 14 residues long. The V gene lost 3 bases and the J gene lost 0 bases, with 10 bases spanning the gap. Germline CDR1 reads SQVTM; CDR2 reads ANQGSEA. CDR3 amino acids: CSVDGVGSTDTQYF. CDR3 nucleotides: TGCAGCGTTGACGGTGTCGGGAGCACAGATACGCAGTATTTT.

The chain uses TRBV27 and TRBJ2-1; TRBD2 agrees at 13 bases. The length of the CDR3 is 16 residues. The germline V gene has CDR1 MNHEY and CDR2 SMNVEV (reference sequence). V lost 6 bases to trimming and J lost 8 bases; unmatched junction nucleotides: 10. The CDR3 nucleotides read TGTGCCAGCAGCTCGGTACTAGCGGGAGGGAATCATGAGCAGTTCTTC. The encoded protein is CASSSVLAGGNHEQFF.

In DNA, the CDR3 is TGCGCCAGCAGCCAAGAAGGGGGGGGTTCGGAGACCCAGTACTTC. The encoded protein is CASSQEGGGSETQYF. The chain combines TRBV4-1 with TRBJ2-5; weak D call: TRBD2 (7 bases). Germline V CDR1 and CDR2: MGHRA, YSYEKL. The CDR3 sequence is 15 residues long. The ends were cut back, 0 bases at V and 5 bases at J, with 13 bases in the middle.

The V gene is TRBV6-2 or TRBV6-3, the J gene TRBJ2-3; TRBD2 matches 9 bases. Germline loops: CDR1 MNHEY, CDR2 SVGEGT. The CDR3 spans 14 residues. V was pared by 5 bases and J by 5 bases, with 5 bases of the junction left unmatched. CDR3 DNA sequence: TGTGCCAGCAGTCCGCGGGAGGGCCTAGATACGCAGTATTTT. This encodes CASSPREGLDTQYF.

J is TRBJ1-6 and V is TRBV19; D is uncertain. Between the trimmed V and J ends, which lost 8 bases and 6 bases, there was a span of 8 bases. The CDR3 runs 12 residues. Germline CDR1 LNHDA, CDR2 SQIVND (reference sequence). The chain's CDR3 is CASPKLNSPLHF. CDR3 coding DNA: TGTGCCAGTCCGAAGCTTAATTCACCCCTCCACTTT.

The chain is built from TRBV7-3 and TRBJ2-3, with 10 nucleotides matching TRBD2. Per germline, CDR1 SGHTA and CDR2 FQGTGA. CDR3 length: 17 residues. Unmatched junction bases numbered 12, after V lost 4 bases and J lost 5 bases. CDR3 protein: CASSSRLAGTYGDTQYF. CDR3 nucleotides: TGTGCCAGCAGCTCCCGACTAGCGGGTACCTATGGAGATACGCAGTATTTT.

The CDR3, as DNA: TGTGCCAGCACCCCGGGGAGCAATGAGCAGTTCTTC. Protein product: CASTPGSNEQFF. V and J are TRBV7-9 and TRBJ2-1, with D perhaps matching TRBD2 (5 bases). Trimming pared 7 bases from V and 6 bases from J, leaving 10 bases between. The CDR3 is made up of 12 amino acids. The V gene's germline CDR1 is SEHNR and CDR2 FQNEAQ (reference sequence).

The chain couples TRBV5-4 to TRBJ2-1, with 11 bases lining up with TRBD1. The V segment lost 4 bases and the J segment 4 bases; nucleotides outside the gene matches: 10. CDR1 is SGHNT and CDR2 is YYREEE in the germline V gene (reference sequence). The CDR3 runs to 17 residues. DNA of the CDR3: TGTGCCAGCAGCCTCGGACAGGGGGCCCCTTTATACAATGAGCAGTTCTTC. Its translation: CASSLGQGAPLYNEQFF.

The count of this clone is one. V and J are TRBV6-5 and TRBJ2-5, with a possible D match to TRBD2 (5 bases). The ends were cut back, 10 bases at V and 0 bases at J, with 15 bases in the middle. Germline CDR1 is MNHEY and CDR2 is SVGAGI. This CDR3 has 14 residues. The CDR3 DNA is TGTGCCACCTCACGACTAAACGACCAAGAGACCCAGTACTTC. Protein product: CATSRLNDQETQYF.

This clone was seen only once. The CDR3 bases are TGTGCCAGCAGCGTAGGACTAGCGGGAGGTTGGGAGACCCAGTACTTC. Its protein is CASSVGLAGGWETQYF. The chain uses TRBV9 and TRBJ2-5, with 13 nucleotides matching TRBD2. The CDR3 sequence is 16 residues long. Per the germline V gene, CDR1 is SGDLS and CDR2 is YYNGEE. The ends lost 0 bases at V and 5 bases at J; junction bases unmatched: 4.

This chain joins TRBV5-1 and TRBJ2-5, with D perhaps matching TRBD1 (5 bases). This CDR3 is built from 14 residues. Germline values: CDR1 SGHRS, CDR2 YFSETQ. V lost 1 base to trimming and J lost 2 bases, with 9 bases between them. The CDR3 sequence is CASSLTTAQETQYF. The CDR3 DNA follows: TGCGCCAGCAGCTTGACGACAGCACAAGAGACCCAGTACTTC.

V usage is TRBV6-5 and J usage is TRBJ1-2; 10 bases are shared with TRBD1. The germline V gene has CDR1 MNHEY and CDR2 SVGAGI. The CDR3 spans 14 residues. V shed 7 bases and J 4 bases; nucleotides not matched to a gene: 6. CDR3 in amino acids: CASNRDRGPYGYTF. CDR3 sequence (DNA): TGTGCCAGCAATCGGGACAGGGGTCCCTATGGCTACACCTTC.